One and the same sample provided the 3 T cell receptor beta chains below, sequenced in a study of cytomegalovirus exposure and HLA in healthy donors. The PCR was carried out with 60 Vbeta primers and 13 Jbeta primers. TCRdb's table, derived via immunoSEQ multiplex PCR, lists solely in-frame clones and lacks some. The sample consists of approximately 76,000 clones, around 72% of them appearing once. What was sequenced was PBMCs. The receptors were sampled from a woman in her 40s in good health and CMV-seropositive.

CDR3 coding DNA: TGCGCCAGTAAACAGGGGGAAGAGACCCAGTACTTC. Translation: CASKQGEETQYF. This chain links TRBV5-1 with TRBJ2-5, with 8 bases fitting TRBD1. V trimming: 8 bases; J trimming: 3 bases; junction bases outside the gene matches: 3. There are 12 residues in the CDR3. Germline lookup yields CDR1 SGHRS and CDR2 YFSETQ.

This chain connects TRBV30 to TRBJ1-2; possible D gene TRBD1, 5 bases. The germline V and J ends were trimmed by 1 base and 9 bases, with 24 bases remaining between them. Germline-derived CDR1 and CDR2 are GTSNPN and SVGIG (reference sequence). This CDR3 has 16 residues. The CDR3 spells CAWSESARDGRRSYTF. CDR3 coding DNA: TGTGCCTGGAGTGAATCGGCGCGGGACGGTCGTCGGAGCTACACCTTC.

There are a few counts of this clone. The CDR3 DNA reads as TGTGCCAGCAGCTCCCTGGAAGCTTTCTTT. Protein product: CASSSLEAFF. This chain joins TRBV11-2 and TRBJ1-1; D remains ambiguous. The CDR3 runs to 10 residues. V was clipped by 4 bases and J by 8 bases, with 5 bases between them. The V gene's germline CDR1 is SGHAT and CDR2 FQNNGV.